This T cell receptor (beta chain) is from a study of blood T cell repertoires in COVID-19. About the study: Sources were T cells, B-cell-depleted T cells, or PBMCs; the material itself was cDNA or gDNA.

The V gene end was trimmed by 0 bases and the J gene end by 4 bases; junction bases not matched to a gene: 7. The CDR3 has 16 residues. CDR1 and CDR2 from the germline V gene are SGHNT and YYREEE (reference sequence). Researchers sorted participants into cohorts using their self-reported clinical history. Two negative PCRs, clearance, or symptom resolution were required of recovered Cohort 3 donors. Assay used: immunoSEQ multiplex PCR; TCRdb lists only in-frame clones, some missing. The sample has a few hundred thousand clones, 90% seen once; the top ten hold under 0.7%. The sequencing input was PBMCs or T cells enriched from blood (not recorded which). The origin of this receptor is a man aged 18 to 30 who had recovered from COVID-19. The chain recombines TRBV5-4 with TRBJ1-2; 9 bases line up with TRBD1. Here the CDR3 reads CASSLVSDRGRYGYTF. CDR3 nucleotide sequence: TGTGCCAGCAGCTTGGTTTCGGACAGGGGCCGCTATGGCTACACCTTC. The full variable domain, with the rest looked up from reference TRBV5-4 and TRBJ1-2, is ETGVTQSPTHLIKTRGQQVTLRCSSQSGHNTVSWYQQALGQGPQFIFQYYREEENGRGNFPPRFSGLQFPNYSSELNVNALELDDSALYLCASSLVSDRGRYGYTFGSGTRLTVV.